This is a list of T cell receptor beta chains from one sample in a study of metastatic and nonmetastatic thyroid tumors. TCRdb re-called clones from the PCR reads using MiXCR. There are 35,000 to 40,000 clones in the sample; about a sixth occur only once, and 9% to 10% lies in the top ten. Sequenced input: tumor tissue. The receptor source for this set is a female donor with papillary thyroid cancer or a benign thyroid nodule (not recorded which). Some clones in this sample may be carry-over from other donors' samples. Both conserved end residues are part of each CDR3. A D gene is named only where the DNA matches it firmly. Size is omitted from some rows. Given values are once, few, many or a class for expanded clones.

CDR3 protein,CDR3 DNA,D gene,J gene,V gene,clone size
CASSLSSGVEQYF,TGTGCCAGCAGTTTATCTTCGGGGGTCGAGCAGTACTTC,NA,TRBJ2-7,TRBV12-3/TRBV12-4,many
CASSPDRTQPQHF,TGTGCCAGCTCACCAGACAGAACTCAGCCCCAGCATTTC,NA,TRBJ1-5,TRBV18,many
CASSPLTSGRITDTQYF,TGTGCCAGCAGCCCACTGACTAGCGGGAGGATCACAGATACGCAGTATTTT,TRBD2,TRBJ2-3,TRBV13,many
CASSTGQGAANEKLFF,TGTGCCAGCAGTACTGGACAGGGGGCGGCTAATGAAAAACTGTTTTTT,TRBD1,TRBJ1-4,TRBV12-3/TRBV12-4,many
CSAKGKNQPQHF,TGCAGTGCTAAGGGGAAAAATCAGCCCCAGCATTTT,NA,TRBJ1-5,TRBV20-1,many
CASSLAGSRSEQFF,TGTGCCAGCAGCTTAGCCGGGAGTAGGAGTGAGCAGTTCTTC,NA,TRBJ2-1,TRBV11-2,many
CSARDQGGRVTGGYNEQFF,TGCAGTGCTAGGGATCAGGGCGGGAGGGTTACGGGAGGTTACAATGAGCAGTTCTTC,TRBD2,TRBJ2-1,TRBV20-1,many
CSPLDSGWGTDTQYF,TGCAGTCCGCTGGATAGCGGGTGGGGCACAGATACGCAGTATTTT,TRBD2,TRBJ2-3,TRBV20-1,many
CASSQPGQGGEQYF,TGTGCCAGCAGTCAACCGGGACAGGGAGGCGAGCAGTACTTC,TRBD1,TRBJ2-7,TRBV12-3/TRBV12-4,few
CVTSTGGSYNSPLHF,TGTGTCACCTCGACAGGGGGATCCTATAATTCACCTCTCCACTTT,TRBD1,TRBJ1-6,TRBV2,few
CASSHLAVRYNKQFF,TGTGCCAGTAGTCACCTAGCGGTACGATACAATAAGCAGTTCTTC,TRBD2,TRBJ2-1,TRBV19,few
CASVQGSTDTQYF,TGTGCCAGCGTTCAGGGGAGCACAGATACGCAGTATTTT,NA,TRBJ2-3,TRBV6-1,many
CASSELAGGSYEQYF,TGTGCCAGCAGTGAACTAGCGGGAGGCTCCTACGAGCAGTACTTC,TRBD2,TRBJ2-7,TRBV6-1,many
CASSPILAYTQYF,TGTGCCAGCAGCCCAATTCTAGCGTATACGCAGTATTTT,NA,TRBJ2-3,TRBV12-3/TRBV12-4,many
CASSVLPVQGDGYTF,TGTGCCAGCAGCGTACTTCCGGTACAGGGAGATGGCTACACCTTC,NA,TRBJ1-2,TRBV7-2,NA
CASGSWRTGDLYGYTF,TGCGCCAGCGGCTCTTGGCGGACAGGGGACCTCTATGGCTACACCTTC,TRBD1,TRBJ1-2,TRBV5-1,few